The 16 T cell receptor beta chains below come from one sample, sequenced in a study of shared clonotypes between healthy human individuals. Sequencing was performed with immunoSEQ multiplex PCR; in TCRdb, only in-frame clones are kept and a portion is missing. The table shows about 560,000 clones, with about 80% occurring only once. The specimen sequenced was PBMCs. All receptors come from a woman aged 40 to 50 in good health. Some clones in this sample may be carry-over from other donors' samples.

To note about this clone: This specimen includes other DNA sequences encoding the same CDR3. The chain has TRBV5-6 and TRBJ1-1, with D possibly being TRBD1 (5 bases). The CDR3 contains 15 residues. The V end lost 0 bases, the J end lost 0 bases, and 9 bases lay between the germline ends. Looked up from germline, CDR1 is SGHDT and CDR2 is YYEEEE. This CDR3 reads CASSLVDRMNTEAFF. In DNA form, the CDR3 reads TGTGCCAGCAGCTTGGTTGACAGAATGAACACTGAAGCTTTCTTT.

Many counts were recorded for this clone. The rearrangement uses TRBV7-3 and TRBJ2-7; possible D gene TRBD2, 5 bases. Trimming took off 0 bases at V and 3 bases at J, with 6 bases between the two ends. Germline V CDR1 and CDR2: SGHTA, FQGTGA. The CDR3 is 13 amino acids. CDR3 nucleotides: TGTGCCAGCAGCTTAACCGGAGGCTACGAGCAGTACTTC. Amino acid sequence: CASSLTGGYEQYF. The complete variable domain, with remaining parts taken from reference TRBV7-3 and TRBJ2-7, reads GAGVSQTPSNKVTEKGKYVELRCDPISGHTALYWYRQSLGQGPEFLIYFQGTGAADDSGLPNDRFFAVRPEGSVSTLKIQRTERGDSAVYLCASSLTGGYEQYFGPGTRLTVT.

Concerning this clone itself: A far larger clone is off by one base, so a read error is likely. As DNA, the CDR3 is TGTGCCAGCAGCGTAGTGGGGGAAGAGACCCAGTACTTC. It encodes CASSVVGEETQYF. The chain is built from TRBV9 and TRBJ2-5, with D possibly being TRBD1 or TRBD2 (5 bases each). The CDR3 has 13 amino acids. Germline V gene data show CDR1 as SGDLS and CDR2 as YYNGEE. V dropped 0 bases and J dropped 3 bases, with 6 bases sitting between them. Looking up the rest from reference TRBV9 and TRBJ2-5 gives the full variable domain: DSGVTQTPKHLITATGQRVTLRCSPRSGDLSVYWYQQSLDQGLQFLIQYYNGEERAKGNILERFSAQQFPDLHSELNLSSLELGDSALYFCASSVVGEETQYFGPGTRLLVL.

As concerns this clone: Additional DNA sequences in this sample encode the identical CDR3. The CDR3 DNA follows: TGTGCCTGGAGTGTAGGCGGGAACACCGGGGAGCTGTTTTTT. Protein: CAWSVGGNTGELFF. This chain joins TRBV30 and TRBJ2-2; D is uncertain. This CDR3 is built from 14 residues. Trimming took off 0 bases at V and 1 base at J, with 6 bases between the two ends. Germline CDR1 and CDR2: GTSNPN and SVGIG (reference sequence).

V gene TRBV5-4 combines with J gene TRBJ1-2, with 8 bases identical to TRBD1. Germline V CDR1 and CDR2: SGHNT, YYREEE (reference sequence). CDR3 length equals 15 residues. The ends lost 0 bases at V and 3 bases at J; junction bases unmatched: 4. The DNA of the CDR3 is TGTGCCAGCAGCTTGGCGGCAGGGGGCGACTATGGCTACACCTTC. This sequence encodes CASSLAAGGDYGYTF.

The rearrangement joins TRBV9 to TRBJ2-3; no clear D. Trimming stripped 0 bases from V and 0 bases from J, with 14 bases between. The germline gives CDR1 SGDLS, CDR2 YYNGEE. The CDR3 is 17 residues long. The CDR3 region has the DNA TGTGCCAGCAGCGTAGAGGGAACGTCTCCTAGCACAGATACGCAGTATTTT. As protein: CASSVEGTSPSTDTQYF.

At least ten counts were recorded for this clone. In DNA, the CDR3 is TGTGCCAGCAGCGCAGAGGCCGGGGAGCTGTTTTTT. It codes for CASSAEAGELFF. The chain couples TRBV2 to TRBJ2-2, with no clear D. V dropped 6 bases and J dropped 6 bases, with 8 bases sitting between them. The CDR3 length is 12 residues. Germline-derived CDR1 and CDR2 are SNHLY and FYNNEI.

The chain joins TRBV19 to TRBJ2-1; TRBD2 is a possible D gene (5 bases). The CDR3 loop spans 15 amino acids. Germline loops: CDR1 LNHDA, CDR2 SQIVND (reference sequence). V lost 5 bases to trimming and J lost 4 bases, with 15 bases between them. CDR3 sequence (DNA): TGTGCCAGTAGTCTCGAGGGCCAAACTTACAATGAGCAGTTCTTC. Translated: CASSLEGQTYNEQFF.

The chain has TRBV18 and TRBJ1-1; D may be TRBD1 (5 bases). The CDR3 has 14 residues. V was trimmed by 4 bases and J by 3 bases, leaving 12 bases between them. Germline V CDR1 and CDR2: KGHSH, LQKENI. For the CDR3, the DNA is TGTGCCAGCTCACAGTTGGGGGAGGACACTGAAGCTTTCTTT. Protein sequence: CASSQLGEDTEAFF.

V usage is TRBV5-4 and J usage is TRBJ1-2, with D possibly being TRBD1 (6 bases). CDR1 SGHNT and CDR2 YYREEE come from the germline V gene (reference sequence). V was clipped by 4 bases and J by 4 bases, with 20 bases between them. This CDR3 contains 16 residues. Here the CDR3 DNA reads TGTGCCAGCAGCCCCCGGGAGAGGTGGGGGGCCTATGGCTACACCTTC. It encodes CASSPRERWGAYGYTF. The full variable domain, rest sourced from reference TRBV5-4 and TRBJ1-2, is ETGVTQSPTHLIKTRGQQVTLRCSSQSGHNTVSWYQQALGQGPQFIFQYYREEENGRGNFPPRFSGLQFPNYSSELNVNALELDDSALYLCASSPRERWGAYGYTFGSGTRLTVV.

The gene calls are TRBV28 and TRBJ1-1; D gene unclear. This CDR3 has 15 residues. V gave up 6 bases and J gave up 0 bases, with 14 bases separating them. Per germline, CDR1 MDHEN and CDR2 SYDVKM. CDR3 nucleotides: TGTGCCAGCAGAGCCCCGGCAGGCCTGAACACTGAAGCTTTCTTT. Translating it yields CASRAPAGLNTEAFF. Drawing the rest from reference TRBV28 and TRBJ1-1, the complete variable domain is DVKVTQSSRYLVKRTGEKVFLECVQDMDHENMFWYRQDPGLGLRLIYFSYDVKMKEKGDIPEGYSVSREKKERFSLILESASTNQTSMYLCASRAPAGLNTEAFFGQGTRLTVV.

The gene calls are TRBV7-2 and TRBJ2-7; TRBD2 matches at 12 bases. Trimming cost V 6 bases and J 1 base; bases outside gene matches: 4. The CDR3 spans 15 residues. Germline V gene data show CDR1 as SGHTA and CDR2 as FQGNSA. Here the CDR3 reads CASRPGLAGSYEQYF. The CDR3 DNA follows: TGTGCCAGCAGACCCGGACTAGCGGGATCCTACGAGCAGTACTTC.

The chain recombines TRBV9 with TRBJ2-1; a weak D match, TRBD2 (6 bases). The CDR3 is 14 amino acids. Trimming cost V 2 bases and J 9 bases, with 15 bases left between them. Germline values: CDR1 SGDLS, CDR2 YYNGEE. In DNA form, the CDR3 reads TGTGCCAGCAGCGTCAGGACCGGAGGGAGTGAGCAGTTCTTC. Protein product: CASSVRTGGSEQFF.

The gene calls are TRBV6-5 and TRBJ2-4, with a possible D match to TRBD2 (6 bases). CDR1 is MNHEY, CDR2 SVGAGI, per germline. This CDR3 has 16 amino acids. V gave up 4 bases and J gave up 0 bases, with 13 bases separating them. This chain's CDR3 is CASSFAGSGAKNIQYF. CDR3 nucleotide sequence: TGTGCCAGCAGTTTCGCCGGGAGTGGAGCCAAAAACATTCAGTACTTC.

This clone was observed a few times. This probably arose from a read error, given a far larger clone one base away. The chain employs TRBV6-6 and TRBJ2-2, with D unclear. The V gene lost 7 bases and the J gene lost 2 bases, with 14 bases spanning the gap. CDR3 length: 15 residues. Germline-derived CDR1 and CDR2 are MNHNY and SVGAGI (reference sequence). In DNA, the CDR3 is TGTGCCAGCACCAGCGCACAGACCAACACCGGGGAGCTGTTTTTT. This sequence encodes CASTSAQTNTGELFF.

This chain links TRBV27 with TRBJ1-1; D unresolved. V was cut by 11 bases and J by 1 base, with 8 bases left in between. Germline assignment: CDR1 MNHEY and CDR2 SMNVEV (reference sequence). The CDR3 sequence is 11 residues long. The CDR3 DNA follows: TGTGCCTCGGGGAGGAACACTGAAGCTTTCTTT. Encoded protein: CASGRNTEAFF.